The 19 T cell receptor beta chains below all came from one sample that was sequenced in a study of T cell responses to AZD1222 COVID-19 vaccine. The repertoire was sequenced with immunoSEQ multiplex PCR; TCRdb's copy has only in-frame clones and lacks some. Here the sample spans around 99,000 clones, approximately 88% being singletons. This specimen was peripheral blood, taken on day 0 of AZD1222 vaccination. The origin of the receptors is an adult in good health.

This clone has more than one count but fewer than ten. V usage is TRBV29-1 and J usage is TRBJ1-3, with D possibly TRBD1 on 6 matching bases. The CDR3 runs to 15 residues. V was cut by 6 bases and J by 0 bases, with 15 bases left in between. In germline, CDR1 is SQVTM, CDR2 ANQGSEA. The CDR3 sequence is CSVINRAHSGNTIYF. CDR3 DNA: TGCAGCGTCATTAACAGGGCCCACTCTGGAAACACCATATATTTT.

The V and J genes are TRBV28 and TRBJ1-1, with D perhaps matching TRBD1 (5 bases). This CDR3 has 15 residues. Germline CDR1 MDHEN, CDR2 SYDVKM. Trimming shortened V by 5 bases and J by 1 base, and 14 bases separated the two germline ends. CDR3 amino acids: CASSAYGTANTEAFF. The CDR3 coding sequence is TGTGCCAGCAGTGCCTACGGGACGGCGAACACTGAAGCTTTCTTT.

This chain joins TRBV6-1 and TRBJ1-5, with 9 bases that match TRBD1. The V gene's germline CDR1 is MNHNS and CDR2 SASEGT. Trimming removed 3 bases from V and 3 bases from J; junction bases left unmatched: 6. The CDR3 loop spans 16 amino acids. Here the CDR3 reads CASSDVDRGYNQPQHF. The CDR3 DNA reads TGTGCCAGCAGTGATGTGGACAGGGGTTACAATCAGCCCCAGCATTTT.

V gene TRBV13 combines with J gene TRBJ1-1; possibly TRBD1 for D (5 bases). The CDR3 sequence is 16 residues long. With 5 bases removed from V and 3 bases from J, the gap between germline ends came to 19 bases. The V gene's germline CDR1 is PRHDT and CDR2 FYEKMQ (reference sequence). The CDR3 sequence: CASSARPGAYHTEAFF. As DNA, the CDR3 is TGTGCCAGCAGCGCAAGACCCGGGGCATACCACACTGAAGCTTTCTTT.

The V and J genes are TRBV5-4 and TRBJ1-1; 8 nucleotides align to TRBD1. This CDR3 region has 14 residues. CDR1 is SGHNT, CDR2 YYREEE, per germline (reference sequence). Trimming cost V 4 bases and J 5 bases; bases outside gene matches: 7. Written as DNA, the CDR3 is TGTGCCAGCAGCCCTAGCCAGGGGGCAACTGAAGCTTTCTTT. This gives the protein CASSPSQGATEAFF.

This clone has just one count. The chain has TRBV28 and TRBJ2-7; D not resolved. The CDR3 sequence is 16 residues long. Trimming left V 3 bases short and J 5 bases short, with 20 bases between. Germline values: CDR1 MDHEN, CDR2 SYDVKM. The CDR3 DNA sequence: TGTGCCAGCAGTTTGGCCCGCCCCCTCCTAGAAAACGAGCAGTACTTC. Translation gives CASSLARPLLENEQYF.

This chain uses TRBV6-5 with TRBJ1-2, with D perhaps matching TRBD1 (5 bases). V shed 4 bases and J shed 7 bases, with 19 bases lying between them. The CDR3 spans 15 residues. Looked up from germline, CDR1 is MNHEY and CDR2 is SVGAGI. CDR3 bases: TGTGCCAGCAGTTCCCCCCGGGACCTTTCACCTGGCTACACCTTC. This codes for CASSSPRDLSPGYTF.

The chain links TRBV5-1 to TRBJ2-1; the match to TRBD2 covers 9 bases. Losses at the gene ends were 2 bases for V and 1 base for J; bases not matched to a gene: 4. CDR1 SGHRS and CDR2 YFSETQ come from the germline V gene. The CDR3 is 16 amino acids. The CDR3 DNA reads TGCGCCAGCAGCTTAGCGGGAGGATTGTCCTACAATGAGCAGTTCTTC. Translation gives CASSLAGGLSYNEQFF.

The chain is built from TRBV12-3 or TRBV12-4 and TRBJ1-1; D is ambiguous. V was trimmed by 6 bases and J by 6 bases, leaving 14 bases between them. This CDR3 is built from 13 residues. The CDR3 DNA follows: TGTGCCAGCAGATTCACCGAAGGAGCTGAAGCTTTCTTT. It codes for CASRFTEGAEAFF.

The V call is TRBV13, the J call TRBJ1-5, with a tentative D call TRBD1 (6 bases). The CDR3 runs to 14 residues. Trimming removed 3 bases from V and 5 bases from J, with 11 bases in between. CDR1 is PRHDT and CDR2 is FYEKMQ in the germline V gene (reference sequence). The CDR3 region is CASSFYRVDQPQHF. CDR3 nucleotides: TGTGCCAGCAGCTTCTACAGGGTGGATCAGCCCCAGCATTTT.

The rearrangement links TRBV5-1 to TRBJ1-2, with a possible D match to TRBD1 (6 bases). The CDR3 covers 14 residues. V gave up 3 bases and J gave up 2 bases, with 11 bases separating them. Germline CDR1 SGHRS, CDR2 YFSETQ. This CDR3 is CASSSSGDNYGYTF. CDR3 bases: TGCGCCAGCAGCTCCTCAGGGGACAACTATGGCTACACCTTC.

This sequence joins TRBV4-3 and TRBJ1-4; 9 nucleotides match TRBD1. Germline-derived CDR1 and CDR2 are LGHNA and YSLEER. The CDR3 has 16 residues. The junction had 3 bases not matched to a gene; V was cut back by 4 bases and J by 0 bases. The DNA of the CDR3 is TGCGCCAGCAGCCCGGACAGGGGTGCAACTAATGAAAAACTGTTTTTT. Its translation: CASSPDRGATNEKLFF.

This chain connects TRBV7-2 to TRBJ2-7, with 8 bases that match TRBD1. With V trimmed by 5 bases and J by 2 bases, 8 bases remained unmatched. In germline, CDR1 is SGHTA, CDR2 FQGNSA. There are 15 residues in the CDR3. CDR3 DNA sequence: TGTGCCAGCAGCGTCGACAGGGGAATCCCCTACGAGCAGTACTTC. Protein sequence: CASSVDRGIPYEQYF.

This clone was seen a few times. The chain links TRBV6-2 or TRBV6-3 to TRBJ2-3, with 8 nucleotides matching TRBD2. CDR3 size: 17 residues. Trimming cost V 0 bases and J 0 bases; bases outside gene matches: 5. Germline V gives CDR1 MNHEY, CDR2 SVGEGT. The CDR3 DNA reads TGTGCCAGCAGTTACTCAAGCCTAGCGGGCAGCACAGATACGCAGTATTTT. Translation gives CASSYSSLAGSTDTQYF.

J is TRBJ1-2 and V is TRBV11-2, with D possibly matching TRBD1 (6 bases). This CDR3 is built from 16 residues. Germline CDR1 and CDR2: SGHAT and FQNNGV. The V gene lost 1 base and the J gene lost 3 bases, with 15 bases spanning the gap. The CDR3 spells CASSLAVNRVDYGYTF. As DNA, the CDR3 is TGTGCCAGCAGCTTAGCCGTTAACAGGGTTGACTATGGCTACACCTTC.

In regard to this clone: In the same sample, other DNA sequences code for this CDR3. The CDR3 DNA is TGTGCCAGCAGTGAATCGACAGGGGGTGCGGAGACCCAGTACTTC. It yields the protein CASSESTGGAETQYF. The V and J genes are TRBV25-1 and TRBJ2-5; 9 nucleotides match TRBD1. The CDR3 covers 15 residues. V gave up 1 base and J gave up 5 bases; unmatched junction bases: 5. Germline CDR1 is MGHDK and CDR2 is SYGVNS.

The gene calls are TRBV21-1 and TRBJ2-3; the D call in the table, TRBD2, was not verified against the DNA. TRBV21-1 is a pseudogene locus. CDR3 length: 19 residues. CDR3 nucleotide sequence: TGTGCCAGCAGCAAAAGACAGCGGGAGAGGAATAAGGTTGTAGATACGCAGTATTTT. Its protein product is CASSKRQRERNKVVDTQYF.

The chain combines TRBV5-4 with TRBJ1-2; no definite D call. This CDR3 is 17 amino acids long. Germline V CDR1 and CDR2: SGHNT, YYREEE (reference sequence). V lost 2 bases and J lost 0, with 17 bases in between. Here the CDR3 DNA reads TGTGCCAGCAGCTTACCTCGGGCAGTCCTTTCTAACTATGGCTACACCTTC. It specifies CASSLPRAVLSNYGYTF.

V and J are TRBV18 and TRBJ2-7; possibly TRBD1 for D (6 bases). The germline V and J ends were trimmed by 1 base and 2 bases, with 9 bases remaining between them. This CDR3 has 14 amino acids. Germline CDR1 and CDR2: KGHSH and LQKENI. DNA for the CDR3: TGTGCCAGCTCACCACGTCAGGGGCCCTACGAGCAGTACTTC. This gives the protein CASSPRQGPYEQYF.